This T cell receptor beta chain came from a study of spatial heterogeneity in lung cancer. This clonotype was found many times. The antigen is unknown. Every TCR cDNA molecule carried a tag that served as a unique molecular identifier. TCRdb used MiXCR to reprocess the 5' RACE reads, holding one entry per CDR3 protein. This sample has more than 35,000 distinct CDR3 sequences; around 5.5% occur once, and the top ten carry roughly 25%. Findings and caveats of the study: Ubiquitous expanded tumor TCRs were seen in blood more at resection than at follow-up.

This sample's time point: sample taken at primary tumor resection. Unsorted whole RNA of tumor, nontumor lung or frozen PBMC was sequenced. The CDR3 contains 11 residues. V lost 2 bases, J lost 11 bases, and 9 bases lay in between. The germline V gene encodes CDR1 MNHNS and CDR2 SASEGT. The sample consisted of PBMCs, taken at surgery. This chain joins TRBV6-1 and TRBJ1-1; D unresolved. The source is a female donor with early-stage non-small cell lung cancer. The CDR3 DNA reads as TGTGCCAGCAGTGAAACAAAGAGGGCTTTCTTT. Protein: CASSETKRAFF.